This T cell receptor beta chain was found in a study of metastatic and nonmetastatic thyroid tumors. Overall study context: Repertoire data that came from the blood and tumor or nodule tissue of malignant and benign thyroid patients were compared.

This clone came up many times. All patients were treatment-naive before thyroid surgery. MiXCR reprocessed the PCR reads for TCRdb. Among tens of thousands of clones, 20% to 25% were seen once, and the ten largest hold roughly a sixth. V lost 3 bases and J lost 8, with 14 bases in between. CDR1 is MNHNS and CDR2 is SASEGT in the germline V gene. The CDR3 covers 14 residues. This chain links TRBV6-1 with TRBJ2-1; no clear D. Sequencing used blood. The TCR originated in a female donor with papillary thyroid cancer or a benign thyroid nodule (not recorded which). Some clones in this sample may be carry-over from other donors' samples. Written as DNA, the CDR3 is TGTGCCAGCAGTGATTGGGAAGCGCCTCATGAGCAGTTCTTC. The encoded protein is CASSDWEAPHEQFF.